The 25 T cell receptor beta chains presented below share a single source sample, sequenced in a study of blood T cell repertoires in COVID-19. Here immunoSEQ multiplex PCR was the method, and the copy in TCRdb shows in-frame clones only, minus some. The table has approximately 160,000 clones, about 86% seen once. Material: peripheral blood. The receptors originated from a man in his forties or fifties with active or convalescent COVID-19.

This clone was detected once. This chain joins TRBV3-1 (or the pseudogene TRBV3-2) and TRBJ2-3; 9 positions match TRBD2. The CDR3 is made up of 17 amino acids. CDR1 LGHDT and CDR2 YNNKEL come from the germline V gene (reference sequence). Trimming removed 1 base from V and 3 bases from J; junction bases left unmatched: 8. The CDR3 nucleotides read TGTGCCAGCAGCCAAGTTAGCGGGGGCAAAGGAACAGATACGCAGTATTTT. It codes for CASSQVSGGKGTDTQYF.

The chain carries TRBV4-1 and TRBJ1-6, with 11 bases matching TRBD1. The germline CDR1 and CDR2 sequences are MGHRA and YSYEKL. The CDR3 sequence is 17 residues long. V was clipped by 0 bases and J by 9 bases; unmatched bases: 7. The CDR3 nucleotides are TGCGCCAGCAGCCAAGATCACCGGACAGGGGGCCTTTCACCCCTCCACTTT. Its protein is CASSQDHRTGGLSPLHF.

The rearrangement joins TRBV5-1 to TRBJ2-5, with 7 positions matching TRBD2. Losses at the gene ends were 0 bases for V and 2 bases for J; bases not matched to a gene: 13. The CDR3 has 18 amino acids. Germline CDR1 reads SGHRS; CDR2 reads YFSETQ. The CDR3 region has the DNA TGCGCCAGCAGCTTGGCCTTTGCGGCGGGAGTGGAACAAGAGACCCAGTACTTC. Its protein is CASSLAFAAGVEQETQYF.

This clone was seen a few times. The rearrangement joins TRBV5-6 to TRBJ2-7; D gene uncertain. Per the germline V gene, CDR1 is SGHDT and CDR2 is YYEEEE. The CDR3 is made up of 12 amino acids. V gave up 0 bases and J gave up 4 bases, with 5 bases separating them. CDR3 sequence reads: CASSLGLYEQYF. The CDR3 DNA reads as TGTGCCAGCAGCTTGGGGCTTTACGAGCAGTACTTC.

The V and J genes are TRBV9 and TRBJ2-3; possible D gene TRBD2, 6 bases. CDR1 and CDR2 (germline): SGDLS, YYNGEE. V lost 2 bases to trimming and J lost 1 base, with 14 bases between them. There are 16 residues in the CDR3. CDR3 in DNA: TGTGCCAGCAGCGTGGTCGGGGGATCCGGCACAGATACGCAGTATTTT. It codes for CASSVVGGSGTDTQYF.

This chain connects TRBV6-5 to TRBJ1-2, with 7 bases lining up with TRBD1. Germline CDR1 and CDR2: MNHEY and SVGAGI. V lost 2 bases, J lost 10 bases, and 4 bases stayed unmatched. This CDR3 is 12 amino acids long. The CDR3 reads CASSYTGQSYTF. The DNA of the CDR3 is TGTGCCAGCAGTTACACGGGACAGTCCTACACCTTC.

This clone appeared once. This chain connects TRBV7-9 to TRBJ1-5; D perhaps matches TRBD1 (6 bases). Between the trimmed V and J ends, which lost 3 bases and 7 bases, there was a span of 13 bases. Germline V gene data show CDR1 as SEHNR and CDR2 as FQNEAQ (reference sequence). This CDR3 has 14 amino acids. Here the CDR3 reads CASSFGTPSQPQHF. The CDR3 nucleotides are TGTGCCAGCAGCTTCGGGACACCTTCCCAGCCCCAGCATTTT.

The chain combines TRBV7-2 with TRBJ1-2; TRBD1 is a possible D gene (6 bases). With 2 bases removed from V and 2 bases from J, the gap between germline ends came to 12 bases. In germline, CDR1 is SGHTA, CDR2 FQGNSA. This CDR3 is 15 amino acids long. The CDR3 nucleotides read TGTGCCAGCAGCTTAAAGGGGGTCAGCAACTATGGCTACACCTTC. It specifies CASSLKGVSNYGYTF.

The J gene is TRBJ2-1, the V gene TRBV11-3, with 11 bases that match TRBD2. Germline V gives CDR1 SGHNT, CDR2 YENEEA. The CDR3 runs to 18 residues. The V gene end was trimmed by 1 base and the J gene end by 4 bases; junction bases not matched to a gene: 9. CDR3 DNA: TGTGCCAGCAGCTTAGTTGTACTAGCGGGAGAACCGTACAATGAGCAGTTCTTC. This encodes CASSLVVLAGEPYNEQFF.

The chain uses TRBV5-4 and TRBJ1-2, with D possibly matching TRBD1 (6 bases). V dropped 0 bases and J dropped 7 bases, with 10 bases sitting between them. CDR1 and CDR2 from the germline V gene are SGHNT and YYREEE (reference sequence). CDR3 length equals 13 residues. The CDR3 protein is CASSLAQGIGYTF. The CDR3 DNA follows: TGTGCCAGCAGCTTGGCCCAGGGGATTGGCTACACCTTC.

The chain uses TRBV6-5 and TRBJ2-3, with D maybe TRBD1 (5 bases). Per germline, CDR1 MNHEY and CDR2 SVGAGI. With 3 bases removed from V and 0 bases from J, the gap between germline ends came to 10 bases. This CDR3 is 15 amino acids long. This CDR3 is CASSYGAPSTDTQYF. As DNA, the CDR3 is TGTGCCAGCAGTTATGGGGCTCCTAGCACAGATACGCAGTATTTT.

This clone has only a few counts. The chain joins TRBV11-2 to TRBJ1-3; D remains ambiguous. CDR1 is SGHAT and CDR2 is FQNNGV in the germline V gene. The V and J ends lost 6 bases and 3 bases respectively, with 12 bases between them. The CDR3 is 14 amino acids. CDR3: CASRAGSGGNTIYF. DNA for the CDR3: TGTGCCAGCAGAGCCGGGTCCGGTGGAAACACCATATATTTT.

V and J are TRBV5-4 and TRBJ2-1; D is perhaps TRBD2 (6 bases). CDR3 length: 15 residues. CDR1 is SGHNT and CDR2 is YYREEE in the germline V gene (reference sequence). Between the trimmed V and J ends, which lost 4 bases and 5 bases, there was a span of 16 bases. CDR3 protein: CASSPLGGYDNEQFF. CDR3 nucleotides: TGTGCCAGCAGCCCCCTTGGAGGGTATGACAATGAGCAGTTCTTC.

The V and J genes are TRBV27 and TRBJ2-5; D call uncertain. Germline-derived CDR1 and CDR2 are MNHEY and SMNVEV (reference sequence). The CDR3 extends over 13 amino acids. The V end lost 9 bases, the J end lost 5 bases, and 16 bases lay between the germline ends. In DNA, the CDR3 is TGTGCCAGATGCGTACCCCGGCGGGAGACCCAGTACTTC. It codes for CARCVPRRETQYF.

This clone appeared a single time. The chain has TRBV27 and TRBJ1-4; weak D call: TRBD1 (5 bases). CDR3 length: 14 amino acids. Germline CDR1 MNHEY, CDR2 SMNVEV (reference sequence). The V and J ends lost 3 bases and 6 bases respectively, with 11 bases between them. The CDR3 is CASSLGRGHEKLFF. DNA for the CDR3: TGTGCCAGCAGTTTGGGGAGGGGCCATGAAAAACTGTTTTTT.

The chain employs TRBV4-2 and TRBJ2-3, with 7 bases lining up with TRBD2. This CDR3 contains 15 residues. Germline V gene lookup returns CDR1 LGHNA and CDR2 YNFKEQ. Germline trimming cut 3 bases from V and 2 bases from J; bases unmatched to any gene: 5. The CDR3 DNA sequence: TGTGCCAGCAGCCAGCTAGCGGCGAACACAGATACGCAGTATTTT. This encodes CASSQLAANTDTQYF.

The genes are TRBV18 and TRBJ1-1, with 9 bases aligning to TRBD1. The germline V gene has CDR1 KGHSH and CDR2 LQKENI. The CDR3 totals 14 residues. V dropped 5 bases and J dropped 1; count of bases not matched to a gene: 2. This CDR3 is CASSLDRGNTEAFF. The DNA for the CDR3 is TGTGCCAGCTCATTGGACAGGGGGAACACTGAAGCTTTCTTT.

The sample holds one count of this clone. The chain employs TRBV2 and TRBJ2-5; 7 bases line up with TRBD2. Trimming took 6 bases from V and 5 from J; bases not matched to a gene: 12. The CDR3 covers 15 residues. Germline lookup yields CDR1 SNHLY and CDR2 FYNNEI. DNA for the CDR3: TGTGCCAGCAGCCCTTTTGACGGGGGAGGGGAGACCCAGTACTTC. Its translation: CASSPFDGGGETQYF.

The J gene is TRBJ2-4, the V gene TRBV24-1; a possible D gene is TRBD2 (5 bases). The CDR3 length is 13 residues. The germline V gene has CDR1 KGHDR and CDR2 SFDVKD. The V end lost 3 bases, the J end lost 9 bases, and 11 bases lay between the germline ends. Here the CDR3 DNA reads TGTGCCACCAGTGATCCGGGGTTAAGCATTCAGTACTTC. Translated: CATSDPGLSIQYF.

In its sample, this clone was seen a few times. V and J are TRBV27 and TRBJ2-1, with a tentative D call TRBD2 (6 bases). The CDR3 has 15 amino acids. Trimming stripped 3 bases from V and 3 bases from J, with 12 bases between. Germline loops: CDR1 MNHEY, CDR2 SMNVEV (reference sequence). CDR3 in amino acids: CASSFQLDYYNEQFF. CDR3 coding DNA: TGTGCCAGCAGTTTCCAACTGGACTACTACAATGAGCAGTTCTTC.

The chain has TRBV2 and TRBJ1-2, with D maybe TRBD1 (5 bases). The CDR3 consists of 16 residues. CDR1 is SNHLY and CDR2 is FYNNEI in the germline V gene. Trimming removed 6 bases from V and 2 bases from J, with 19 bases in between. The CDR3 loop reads CASRPGPRGVNYGYTF. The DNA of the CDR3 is TGTGCCAGCAGGCCCGGCCCCCGGGGGGTAAACTATGGCTACACCTTC.

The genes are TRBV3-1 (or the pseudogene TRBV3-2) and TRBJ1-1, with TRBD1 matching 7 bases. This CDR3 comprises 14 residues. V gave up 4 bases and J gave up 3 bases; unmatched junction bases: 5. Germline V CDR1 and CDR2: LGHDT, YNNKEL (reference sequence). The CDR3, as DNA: TGTGCCAGCAGCCCTACCACAGGGGACACTGAAGCTTTCTTT. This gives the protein CASSPTTGDTEAFF.

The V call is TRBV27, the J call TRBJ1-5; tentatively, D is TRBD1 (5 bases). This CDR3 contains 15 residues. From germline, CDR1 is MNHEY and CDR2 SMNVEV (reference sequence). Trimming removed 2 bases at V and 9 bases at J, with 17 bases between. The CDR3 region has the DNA TGTGCCAGCAGTTTAGAAGGGCAGGGCCAAGGGCCCCAGCATTTT. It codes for CASSLEGQGQGPQHF.

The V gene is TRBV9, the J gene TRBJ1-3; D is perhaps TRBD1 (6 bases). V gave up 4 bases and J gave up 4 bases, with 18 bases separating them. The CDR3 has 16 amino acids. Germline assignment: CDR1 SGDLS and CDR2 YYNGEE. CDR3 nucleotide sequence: TGTGCCAGCAGCTTTTCTCCACAGGGTGTAGGAAACACCATATATTTT. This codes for CASSFSPQGVGNTIYF.

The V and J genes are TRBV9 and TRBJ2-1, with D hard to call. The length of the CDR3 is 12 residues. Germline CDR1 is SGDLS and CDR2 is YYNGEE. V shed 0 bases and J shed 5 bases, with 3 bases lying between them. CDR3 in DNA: TGTGCCAGCAGCGTAGGGCACAATGAGCAGTTCTTC. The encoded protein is CASSVGHNEQFF.